This TCR beta chain was identified during a study of tumor and adjacent non-tumor tissue in lung cancer. Study-level information: The cohort had approximately 12 adenocarcinoma, a couple of squamous cell and 1 small cell patients. The patients, approximately 9 men and 5 women, were about 31 to 76 with stage I to III disease.

Turning to this clonotype: Its specificity is not known. A much bigger clone sits one base away, suggesting this may be a read error.

Findings of the study overall: Tumor TCR diversity, when higher, was linked to shorter survival. Top 100 clones took a larger repertoire share in normal lung.

This sample's RNA came from whole unsorted tissue. This non-tumor lung sample came from over 3 cm beyond the tumor edge. TCRbeta libraries were built with three rounds of nested PCR, modified from ARM-PCR. TCRdb recomputed calls from the multiplex PCR reads with MiXCR, one row per CDR3 protein. This sample carries 70,000 to 90,000 distinct CDR3 sequences, roughly 70% of them seen once, and the ten largest clones take 25% to 35%. This CDR3 comprises 15 residues. The germline V gene encodes CDR1 MDHEN and CDR2 SYDVKM. Material: distant non-tumor lung tissue. This TCR was recovered from a woman aged 45-60 years with non-small cell lung cancer. The rearrangement uses TRBV28 and TRBJ1-4, with unresolved D. The CDR3 reads CASSLFGGLGEKVFF. As DNA, the CDR3 is TGTGCCAGCAGTTTATTTGGTGGTTTAGGAGAAAAAGTGTTTTTT.